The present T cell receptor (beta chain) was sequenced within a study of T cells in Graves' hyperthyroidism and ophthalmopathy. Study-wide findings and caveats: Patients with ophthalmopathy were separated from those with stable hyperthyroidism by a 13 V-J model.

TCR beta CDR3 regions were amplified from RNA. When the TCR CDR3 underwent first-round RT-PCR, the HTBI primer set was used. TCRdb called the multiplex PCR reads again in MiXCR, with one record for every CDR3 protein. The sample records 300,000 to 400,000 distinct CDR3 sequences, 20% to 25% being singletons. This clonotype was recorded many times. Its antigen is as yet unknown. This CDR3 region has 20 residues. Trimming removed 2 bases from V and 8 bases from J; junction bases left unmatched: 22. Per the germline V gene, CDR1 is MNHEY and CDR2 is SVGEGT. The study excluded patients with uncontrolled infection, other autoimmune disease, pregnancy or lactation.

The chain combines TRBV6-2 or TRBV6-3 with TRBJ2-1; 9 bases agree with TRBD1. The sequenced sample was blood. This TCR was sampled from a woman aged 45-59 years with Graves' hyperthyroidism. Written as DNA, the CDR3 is TGTGCCAGCAGTTACGCGTGGCCCCTTTCTCCGGGACAGGGTAGGGATGAGCAGTTCTTC. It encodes CASSYAWPLSPGQGRDEQFF.